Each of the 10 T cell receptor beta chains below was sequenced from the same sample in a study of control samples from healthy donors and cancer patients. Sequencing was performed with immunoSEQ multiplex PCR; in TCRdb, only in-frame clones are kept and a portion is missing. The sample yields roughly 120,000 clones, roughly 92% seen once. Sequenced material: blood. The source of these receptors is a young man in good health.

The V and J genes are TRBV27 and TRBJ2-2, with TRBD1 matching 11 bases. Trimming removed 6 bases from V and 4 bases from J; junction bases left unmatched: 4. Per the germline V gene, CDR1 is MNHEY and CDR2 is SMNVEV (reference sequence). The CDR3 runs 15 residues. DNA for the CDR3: TGTGCCAGCAGCTGGGGGACAGGGGGCACCGGGGAGCTGTTTTTT. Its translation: CASSWGTGGTGELFF.

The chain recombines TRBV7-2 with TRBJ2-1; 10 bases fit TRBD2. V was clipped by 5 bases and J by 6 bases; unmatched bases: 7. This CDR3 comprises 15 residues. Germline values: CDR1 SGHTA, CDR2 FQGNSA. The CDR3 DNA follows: TGTGCCAGCAGCGCTACTAGCGGGGTGGGCAATGAGCAGTTCTTC. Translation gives CASSATSGVGNEQFF.

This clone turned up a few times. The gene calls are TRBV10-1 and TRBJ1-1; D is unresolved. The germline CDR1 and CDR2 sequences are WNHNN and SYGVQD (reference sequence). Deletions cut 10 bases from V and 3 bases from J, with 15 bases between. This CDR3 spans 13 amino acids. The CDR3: CAIGPGNYTEAFF. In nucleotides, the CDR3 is TGCGCCATCGGACCCGGAAACTACACTGAAGCTTTCTTT.

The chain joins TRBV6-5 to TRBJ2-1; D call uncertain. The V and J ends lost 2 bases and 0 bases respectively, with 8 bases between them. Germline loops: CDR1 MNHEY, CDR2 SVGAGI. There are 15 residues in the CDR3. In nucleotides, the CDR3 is TGTGCCAGCAGTTACGCGCAGAGCTCCTACAATGAGCAGTTCTTC. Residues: CASSYAQSSYNEQFF.

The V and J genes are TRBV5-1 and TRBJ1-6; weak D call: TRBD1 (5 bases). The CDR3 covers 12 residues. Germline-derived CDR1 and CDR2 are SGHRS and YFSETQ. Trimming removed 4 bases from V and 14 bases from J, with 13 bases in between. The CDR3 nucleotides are TGCGCCAGCAGCCGGGACTTTTTAGCCCTCCACTTT. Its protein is CASSRDFLALHF.

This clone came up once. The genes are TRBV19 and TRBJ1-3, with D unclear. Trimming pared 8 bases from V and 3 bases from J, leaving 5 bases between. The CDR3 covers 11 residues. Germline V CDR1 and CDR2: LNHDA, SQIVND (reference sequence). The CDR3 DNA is TGTGCCAGTTCGATTGGAAACACCATATATTTT. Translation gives CASSIGNTIYF.

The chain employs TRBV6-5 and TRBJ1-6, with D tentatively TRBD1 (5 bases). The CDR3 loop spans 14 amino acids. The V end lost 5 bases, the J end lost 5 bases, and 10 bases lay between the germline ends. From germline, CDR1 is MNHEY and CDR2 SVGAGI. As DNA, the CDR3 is TGTGCCAGCAGTCAGGGTAGTGATAATTCACCCCTCCACTTT. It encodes CASSQGSDNSPLHF.

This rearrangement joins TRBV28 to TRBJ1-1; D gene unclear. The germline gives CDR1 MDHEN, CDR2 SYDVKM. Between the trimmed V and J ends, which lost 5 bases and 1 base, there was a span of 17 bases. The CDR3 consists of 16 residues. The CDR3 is CASSPPFGRSNTEAFF. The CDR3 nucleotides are TGTGCCAGCAGTCCGCCCTTCGGGCGTTCGAACACTGAAGCTTTCTTT.

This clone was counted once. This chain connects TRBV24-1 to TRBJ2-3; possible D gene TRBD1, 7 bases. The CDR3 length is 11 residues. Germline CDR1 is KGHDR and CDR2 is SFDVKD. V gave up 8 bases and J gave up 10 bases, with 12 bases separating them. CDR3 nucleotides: TGTGCCACCACAGACAGGGACTCGCAGTATTTT. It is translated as CATTDRDSQYF.

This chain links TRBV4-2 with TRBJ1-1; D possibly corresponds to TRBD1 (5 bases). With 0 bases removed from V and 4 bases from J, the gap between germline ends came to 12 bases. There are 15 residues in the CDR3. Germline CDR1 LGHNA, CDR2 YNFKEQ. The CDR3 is CASSQDLDGATEAFF. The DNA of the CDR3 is TGTGCCAGCAGCCAAGATCTTGACGGGGCCACTGAAGCTTTCTTT.